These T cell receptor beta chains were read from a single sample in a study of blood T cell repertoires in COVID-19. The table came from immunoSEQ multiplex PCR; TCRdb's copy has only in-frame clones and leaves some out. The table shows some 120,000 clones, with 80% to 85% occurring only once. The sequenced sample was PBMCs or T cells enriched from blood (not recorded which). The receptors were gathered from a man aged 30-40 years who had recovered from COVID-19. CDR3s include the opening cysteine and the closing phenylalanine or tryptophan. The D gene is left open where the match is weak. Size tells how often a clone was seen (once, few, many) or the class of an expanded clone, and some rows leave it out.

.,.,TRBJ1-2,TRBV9,TGTGCCAGCAGCGTAGGAGGCTATGGCTACACCTTC,CASSVGGYGYTF
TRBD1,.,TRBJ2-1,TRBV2,TGTGCCAGCCGCAGAAGGGACAGCTCCTACAATGAGCAGTTCTTC,CASRRRDSSYNEQFF
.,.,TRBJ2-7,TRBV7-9,TGTGCCAGCAGCTTAGAACTCCGGGAGTACTTC,CASSLELREYF
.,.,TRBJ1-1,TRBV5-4,TGTGCCAGCAGCCCTCCGGGGGAGTGGACTGAAGCTTTCTTT,CASSPPGEWTEAFF
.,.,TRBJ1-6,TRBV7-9,TGTGCCAGCAGCCCTATCCGAGGAGGGTTGGACTCACCCCTCCACTTT,CASSPIRGGLDSPLHF
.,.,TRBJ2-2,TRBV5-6,TGTGCCAGCAGCCCGAGGGAGTACGGCACCGGGGAGCTGTTTTTT,CASSPREYGTGELFF
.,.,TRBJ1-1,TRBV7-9,TGTGCCAGCAGCTTCCAACTGATGAACACTGAAGCTTTCTTT,CASSFQLMNTEAFF
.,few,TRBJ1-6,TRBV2,TGTGCCAGCAGCGAGGGCCGGGAAGGCAATTCACCCCTCCACTTT,CASSEGREGNSPLHF
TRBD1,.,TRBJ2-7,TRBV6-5,TGTGCCAGCAATCAACAGGGGGACCTCCAGGGTGAGCAGTACTTC,CASNQQGDLQGEQYF
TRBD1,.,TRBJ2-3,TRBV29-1,TGCAGCGCCCGGACAGGGGCCGGCACAGATACGCAGTATTTT,CSARTGAGTDTQYF
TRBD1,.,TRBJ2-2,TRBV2,TGTGCCAGCAGAACAGGGGGCTCTAACACCGGGGAGCTGTTTTTT,CASRTGGSNTGELFF
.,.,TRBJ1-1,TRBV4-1,TGCGCCAGCAGCCAAGATGCGAGGACTGAAGCTTTCTTT,CASSQDARTEAFF
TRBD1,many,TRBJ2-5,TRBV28,TGTGCCAGCAGTGAAACCCCGGACAGGGAAACCCAGTACTTC,CASSETPDRETQYF
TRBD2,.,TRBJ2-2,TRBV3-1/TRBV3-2,TGTGCCAGCAGCCCCCCCCCTGCTAGCGGGGGGGCACCCGGGGAGCTGTTTTTT,CASSPPPASGGAPGELFF
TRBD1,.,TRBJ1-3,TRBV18,TGTGCCAGCTCACCACCGGAGGGGGCAAGGCCTGGAAACACCATATATTTT,CASSPPEGARPGNTIYF
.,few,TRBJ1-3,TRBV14,TGTGCCAGCAGCCAACGTGGTGCAGGGTCCACCATATATTTT,CASSQRGAGSTIYF
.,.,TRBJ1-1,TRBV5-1,TGCGCCAGCAGCTTGGTTCAGGGTGGCACTGAAGCTTTCTTT,CASSLVQGGTEAFF
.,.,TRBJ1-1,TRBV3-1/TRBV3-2,TGTGCCAGCAGCCAAGAAGGGCAGGGAGGGACGGCTTTCTTT,CASSQEGQGGTAFF
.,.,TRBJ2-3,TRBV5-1,TGCGCCAGCAGCTTGAACGGAGACCCCACAGATACGCAGTATTTT,CASSLNGDPTDTQYF
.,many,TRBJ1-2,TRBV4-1,TGCGCCAGCAGCGCCCCGCGCGTGAGCTCTGGCTACACCTTC,CASSAPRVSSGYTF
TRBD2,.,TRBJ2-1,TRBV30,TGTGCCTGGGGAGGGTCAGCGGGAGTAGCCCCAGAGCAGTTCTTC,CAWGGSAGVAPEQFF
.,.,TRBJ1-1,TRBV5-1,TGCGCCAGCAGCTTGGGGGACAAGAACACTGAAGCTTTCTTT,CASSLGDKNTEAFF
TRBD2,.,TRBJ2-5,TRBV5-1,TGCGCCAGCAGCTTGGGAGCGGGGCAAGAGACCCAGTACTTC,CASSLGAGQETQYF
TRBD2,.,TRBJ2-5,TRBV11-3,TGTGCCAGCAGCTTCATGAGCGGGAGCCGAGAGACCCAGTACTTC,CASSFMSGSRETQYF
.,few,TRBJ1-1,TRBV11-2,TGTGCCAGCAGCTTAGGGCAAAACACTGAAGCTTTCTTT,CASSLGQNTEAFF
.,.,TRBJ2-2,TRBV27,TGTGCCAGCAGTTTAACTAGATCGAGCCCCGGGGAGCTGTTTTTT,CASSLTRSSPGELFF
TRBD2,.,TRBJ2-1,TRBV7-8,TGTGCCAGCAGCGGGGGACTAACCACGTACGGTGAGCAGTTCTTC,CASSGGLTTYGEQFF
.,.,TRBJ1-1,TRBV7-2,TGTGCCAGCAGCTCCCCGGGGGGGACGATGAACACTGAAGCTTTCTTT,CASSSPGGTMNTEAFF
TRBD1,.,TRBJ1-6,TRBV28,TGTGCCAGCAGTTTAGGGGTCACAGGGGATGGCAATTCACCCCTCCACTTT,CASSLGVTGDGNSPLHF
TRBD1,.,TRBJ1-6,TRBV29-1,TGCAGCGCTGGGACAGGGGGTGATTCACCCCTCCACTTT,CSAGTGGDSPLHF
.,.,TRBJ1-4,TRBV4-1,TGCGCCAGCAGCCAAGATCGGGGTGGGACTAATGAAAAACTGTTTTTT,CASSQDRGGTNEKLFF
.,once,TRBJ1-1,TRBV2,TGTGCCAGCAATGTCAATCAGGAAGAAGCTTTCTTT,CASNVNQEEAFF
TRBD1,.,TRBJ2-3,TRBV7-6,TGTGCCAGCAGCTCCAGACAGGGACACACAGATACGCAGTATTTT,CASSSRQGHTDTQYF
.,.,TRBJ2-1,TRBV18,TGTGCCAGCTCACCAGGGCGGGATTCCTACAATGAGCAGTTCTTC,CASSPGRDSYNEQFF
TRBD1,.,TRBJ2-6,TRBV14,TGTGCCAGCAGCCCGGACAGGGACTCTGGGGCCAACGTCCTGACTTTC,CASSPDRDSGANVLTF
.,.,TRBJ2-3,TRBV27,TGTGCCAGCAGTACCTACGTGGGAGGAACAGATACGCAGTATTTT,CASSTYVGGTDTQYF